The rows below give T cell receptor beta chains drawn from one sample of a study of response to subunit inactivated influenza vaccine. MiXCR, run by TCRdb on the RT-PCR reads, gives a single entry per CDR3 protein. Of hundreds of thousands of distinct CDR3 sequences listed, about 25% are singletons. Sequences were derived from CD4+ T cells sorted from PBMCs, sampled less than 6 days after vaccination. The receptors derive from a man over 45 who received an inactivated influenza vaccine. Each CDR3 is given without its conserved first and last residue. Fields, in order: J gene, V gene, CDR3 protein.

TRBJ2-7,TRBV27,ASSAKALYEQY
TRBJ2-3,TRBV20-1,SASRPSGGLSTDTQY
TRBJ2-7,TRBV20-1,SARDPRTGGGEQY
TRBJ2-7,TRBV28,ASSSSGSFEEQY
TRBJ2-2,TRBV5-1,ASSLGTSGGNTGELF
TRBJ2-7,TRBV29-1,SVEDPGGSNYEQY
TRBJ2-7,TRBV5-1,ASSPQGVAGGEQY
TRBJ2-5,TRBV6-2/TRBV6-3,ASSPSDRRRQETQY
TRBJ2-2,TRBV4-3,ASSQDYGRASGELF
TRBJ1-5,TRBV5-1,ASSLEGNSNQPQH
TRBJ1-3,TRBV5-5,ASSLGQSGNTIY
TRBJ2-2,TRBV24-1,ATSDPGQARAGELF
TRBJ2-5,TRBV12-3/TRBV12-4,ASSPRANGETQY
TRBJ2-7,TRBV5-1,ASSVGPSYSYEQY
TRBJ2-7,TRBV20-1,SAHHHLSYEQY
TRBJ2-1,TRBV5-1,ASSLGPGQGYNEQF
TRBJ2-3,TRBV15,ATSRDFSDTQY
TRBJ2-7,TRBV20-1,RVLDREGYEQY
TRBJ2-7,TRBV29-1,SVEAPGDPYEQY
TRBJ2-1,TRBV28,ASSLGLAGSSYNEQF
TRBJ2-3,TRBV12-3/TRBV12-4,ASSLSEGPDTQY
TRBJ1-2,TRBV9,ASSGYRGPSGYT
TRBJ2-5,TRBV29-1,SVERGTGGQTQY
TRBJ1-2,TRBV6-2/TRBV6-3,ASRQGRQTNGYT
TRBJ2-1,TRBV7-2,ASSKDRASYNEQF
TRBJ2-1,TRBV7-2,ASSMDRERANEQF
TRBJ2-5,TRBV7-2,ASRQSGSGETQY
TRBJ1-2,TRBV7-2,ASSLIIARAGHGYT
TRBJ2-1,TRBV7-3,ASSMELVTQNNEQF
TRBJ1-1,TRBV12-3/TRBV12-4,ASSFTGIGTEAF
TRBJ2-3,TRBV4-2,ASSAGQGRTDTQY
TRBJ2-4,TRBV12-3/TRBV12-4,ASSPSGREYKNIQY
TRBJ2-6,TRBV2,ASSEQGANVLT
TRBJ1-2,TRBV5-1,ASSLDGQAYGYT
TRBJ1-6,TRBV5-6,ASSLGQTDSPLH
TRBJ1-6,TRBV12-3/TRBV12-4,ASSQGQGPSPLH
TRBJ2-1,TRBV13,ASSGPLAGGRGQF
TRBJ1-4,TRBV20-1,SATGGSEKLF
TRBJ2-7,TRBV12-3/TRBV12-4,ASSFGYEQY
TRBJ2-1,TRBV6-1,ATQPGGGVYNEQF
TRBJ2-1,TRBV7-2,ASSPPVDPTRNEQF
TRBJ1-1,TRBV4-1,ASSQMTSQLGEAF
TRBJ2-7,TRBV5-1,ASSELAGGIGTYEQY
TRBJ2-1,TRBV6-5,ASSYSGSGGVYNEQF
TRBJ1-6,TRBV20-1,SARGSGGSDNSPLH
TRBJ2-7,TRBV7-2,ASSSRSALQRGEQY
TRBJ2-3,TRBV7-2,ASSLAPPGEVQY
TRBJ2-6,TRBV11-2,ASIPLAGTYSGANVLT
TRBJ2-7,TRBV11-1,ASSLRPRTGDGSYEQY
TRBJ2-5,TRBV12-3/TRBV12-4,ASRWTGQETQY
TRBJ2-1,TRBV7-8,ASSRSGVFRSYNEQF
TRBJ2-7,TRBV18,ASSPLSGSYEQY
TRBJ2-1,TRBV27,ASSSTRTAEF